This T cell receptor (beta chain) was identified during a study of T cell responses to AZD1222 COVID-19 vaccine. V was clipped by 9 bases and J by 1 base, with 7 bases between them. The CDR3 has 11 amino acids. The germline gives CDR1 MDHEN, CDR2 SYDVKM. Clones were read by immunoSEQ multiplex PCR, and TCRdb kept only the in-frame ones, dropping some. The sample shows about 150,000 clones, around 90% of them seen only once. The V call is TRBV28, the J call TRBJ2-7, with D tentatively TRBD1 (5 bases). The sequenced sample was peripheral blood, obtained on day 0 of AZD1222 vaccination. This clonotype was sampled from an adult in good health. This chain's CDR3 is CASQGSYEQYF. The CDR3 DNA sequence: TGTGCCAGTCAGGGTTCCTACGAGCAGTACTTC.